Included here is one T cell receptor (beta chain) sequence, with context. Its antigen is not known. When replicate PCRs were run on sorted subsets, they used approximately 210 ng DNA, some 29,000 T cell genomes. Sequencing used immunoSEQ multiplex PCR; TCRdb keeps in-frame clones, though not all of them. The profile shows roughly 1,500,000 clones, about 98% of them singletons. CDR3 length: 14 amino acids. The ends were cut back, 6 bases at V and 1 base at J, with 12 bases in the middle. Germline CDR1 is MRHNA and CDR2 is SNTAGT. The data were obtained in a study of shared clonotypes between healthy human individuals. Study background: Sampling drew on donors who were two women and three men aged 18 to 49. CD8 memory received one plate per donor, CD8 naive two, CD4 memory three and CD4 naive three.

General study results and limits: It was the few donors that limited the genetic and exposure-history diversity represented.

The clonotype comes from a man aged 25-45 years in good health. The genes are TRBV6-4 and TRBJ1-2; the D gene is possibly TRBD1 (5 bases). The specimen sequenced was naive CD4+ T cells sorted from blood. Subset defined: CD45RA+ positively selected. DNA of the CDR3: TGTGCCAGCAGGGAACGGGACGGTAACTATGGCTACACCTTC. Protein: CASRERDGNYGYTF.